This T cell receptor (beta chain) was identified in a study of Siglec-9 on CD8 T cells in melanoma. Broader study findings: An effector memory CD8+ subset marked by Siglec-9 reportedly appeared to gather in melanoma.

A word on this clone: What it binds is unknown.

In germline, CDR1 is SGDLS, CDR2 YYNGEE. Trimming removed 3 bases at V and 1 base at J, with 22 bases between. The CDR3 consists of 19 residues. The method was immunoSEQ multiplex PCR; TCRdb's version includes in-frame clones alone and lacks a portion of them. The data hold 25,000 to 35,000 clones, with less than 85% observed a single time. This chain uses TRBV9 with TRBJ1-4, with D hard to call. The TCR comes from a human donor in good health. Source material: Siglec-9- CD8+ T cells sorted from blood. The CDR3 DNA follows: TGTGCCAGCAGCGCCCCCCTCGAGGGAAGGTACGGAACTAATGAAAAACTGTTTTTT. Protein sequence: CASSAPLEGRYGTNEKLFF.